This T cell receptor (beta chain) originates from a study of blood T cell repertoires in COVID-19. Study overall: From T cells, B-cell-depleted T cells, or PBMCs came the material, which was cDNA or gDNA.

This clone was counted a single time. Source study methods: Reference gene primer amplification yielded estimated nucleated cell counts. Assay used: immunoSEQ multiplex PCR; TCRdb lists only in-frame clones, some missing. That table gives V, J and clone size, and the DNA gave D and trimming. The table shows tens of thousands of clones, with 76% occurring only once. V was clipped by 3 bases and J by 3 bases; unmatched bases: 5. This CDR3 spans 14 amino acids. Germline CDR1 reads DFQATT; CDR2 reads SNEGSKA (reference sequence). The clonotype originates from a woman at least 80 years old with acute or convalescent COVID-19. V usage is TRBV20-1 and J usage is TRBJ2-7; 10 bases are a match to TRBD1. Material: peripheral blood. The DNA of the CDR3 is TGCAGTGCTAGTGACAGGGGGCGGCACTACGAGCAGTACTTC. It yields the protein CSASDRGRHYEQYF.